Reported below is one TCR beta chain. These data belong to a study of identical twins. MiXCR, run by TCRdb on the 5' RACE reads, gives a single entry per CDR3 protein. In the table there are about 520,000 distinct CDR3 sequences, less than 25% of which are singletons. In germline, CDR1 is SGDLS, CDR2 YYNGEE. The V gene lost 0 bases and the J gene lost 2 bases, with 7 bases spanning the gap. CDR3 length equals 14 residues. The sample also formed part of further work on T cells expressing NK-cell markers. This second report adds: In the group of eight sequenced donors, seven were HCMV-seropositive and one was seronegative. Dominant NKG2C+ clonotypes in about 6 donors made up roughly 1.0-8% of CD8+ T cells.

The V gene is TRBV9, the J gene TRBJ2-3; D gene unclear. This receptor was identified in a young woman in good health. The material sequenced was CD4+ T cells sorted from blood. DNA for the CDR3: TGTGCCAGCAGCGTAGAGGTCTACACAGATACGCAGTATTTT. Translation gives CASSVEVYTDTQYF.